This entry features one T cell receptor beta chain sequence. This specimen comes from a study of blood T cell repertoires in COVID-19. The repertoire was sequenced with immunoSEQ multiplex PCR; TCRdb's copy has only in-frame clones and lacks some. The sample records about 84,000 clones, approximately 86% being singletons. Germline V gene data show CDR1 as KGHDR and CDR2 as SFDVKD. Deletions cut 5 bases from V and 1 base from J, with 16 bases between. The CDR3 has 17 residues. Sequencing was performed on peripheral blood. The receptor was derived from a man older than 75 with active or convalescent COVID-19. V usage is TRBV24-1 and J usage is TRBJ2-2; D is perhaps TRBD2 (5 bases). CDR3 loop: CATSAARVAGNTGELFF. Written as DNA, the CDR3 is TGTGCCACCAGTGCCGCCCGTGTTGCGGGGAACACCGGGGAGCTGTTTTTT.